The present entry profiles one T cell receptor (beta chain) with its context. The antigen is not known. This specimen belongs to a study of pediatric ulcerative colitis. Whole-study findings and limits: Blood-rectal clonal overlap within each person was significantly higher in ulcerative colitis patients than controls. No controls had the two rectal clonotypes shared by ulcerative colitis patients. Substantially fewer templates came from a couple of patients' blood samples.

During colonoscopy, one to two rectal pinch biopsies were collected. The CDR3 spans 14 residues. Between the trimmed V and J ends, which lost 5 bases and 3 bases, there was a span of 11 bases. Germline CDR1 SGHDT, CDR2 YYEEEE. This was a survey-level run. Repertoires were generated with immunoSEQ multiplex PCR, while TCRdb's copy carries only in-frame clones and drops some. The sample comprises about 24,000 clones, 65% to 80% of which are singletons, and over 6% rests with the top ten. The sequence was obtained from a boy aged 10-17 years with severe ulcerative colitis. Sequencing was performed on gut tissue. This sequence joins TRBV5-6 and TRBJ1-4, with D possibly TRBD1 on 6 matching bases. The CDR3 nucleotides are TGTGCCAGCAGGGCGGGGGGCGCTAATGAAAAACTGTTTTTT. It yields the protein CASRAGGANEKLFF.